Only a few counts were recorded for the clone carrying this T cell receptor beta chain. V gave up 0 bases and J gave up 3 bases; unmatched junction bases: 6. Germline CDR1 reads SGHTA; CDR2 reads FQGNSA. There are 16 residues in the CDR3. The sample is drawn from a study of cytomegalovirus exposure and HLA in healthy donors. In the PCR, 60 Vbeta and 13 Jbeta primers were used. Clones were read by immunoSEQ multiplex PCR, and TCRdb kept only the in-frame ones, dropping some. The table lists around 150,000 clones, 84% of them singletons, with around 2% in the top ten. V and J are TRBV7-2 and TRBJ2-5; TRBD2 matches 8 bases. This TCR was recovered from a young man in good health and CMV-seronegative. Sequenced input: PBMCs. The CDR3 DNA reads TGTGCCAGCAGCTTAGCGACCGGGAGGGGTGAAGAGACCCAGTACTTC. It yields the protein CASSLATGRGEETQYF.